Listed below are T cell receptor beta chains from one sample, sequenced in a study of T-cell reconstitution after alpha-beta-depleted transplantation in children. TCRdb reprocessed the PCR reads with MiXCR, giving one entry per CDR3 protein. Here the sample spans almost 500,000 distinct CDR3 sequences, over 9.5% being singletons. Sequences were derived from PBMCs, sampled before TCRalphabeta/CD19-depleted stem cell transplant. These receptors were collected from a child aged 2-15 years with inherited bone marrow failure, due to receive a stem cell transplant. CDR3s include the opening cysteine and the closing phenylalanine or tryptophan. A D gene is named only where the DNA matches it firmly. Size values are once, few and many counts, or a class for expanded clones, and some rows have none.

D gene	clone size	V gene	J gene	CDR3 DNA	CDR3 protein
NA	few	TRBV4-3	TRBJ2-5	TGCGCCAGCAGCCTATATCTTCAGGAGACCCAGTACTTC	CASSLYLQETQYF
NA	NA	TRBV5-6	TRBJ1-2	TGTGCCAGCAGCGTAACAGGGTTGCCCATCTATGGCTACACCTTC	CASSVTGLPIYGYTF
TRBD2	many	TRBV5-1	TRBJ2-2	TGCGCCAGCAGCTTGGCCGGAGCGGGACGCGGGGAGCTGTTTTTT	CASSLAGAGRGELFF
NA	NA	TRBV2	TRBJ1-4	TGTGCCAGCAGTGACTCGGGGGCGGGAGAAAAACTGTTTTTT	CASSDSGAGEKLFF
TRBD1	many	TRBV5-1	TRBJ2-1	TGCGCCAGCAGCTTGTACAGGGGGAACAATGAGCAGTTCTTC	CASSLYRGNNEQFF
NA	many	TRBV12-3/TRBV12-4	TRBJ1-1	TGTGCCAGCAGTTTAGGGGGGTCTGAAGCTTTCTTT	CASSLGGSEAFF
NA	many	TRBV20-1	TRBJ1-5	TGCAGTTTACAGGCTCATAGCAATCAGCCCCAGCATTTT	CSLQAHSNQPQHF
NA	many	TRBV4-1	TRBJ2-7	TGCGCCAGCAGCCAAGCTCCGGAGTCCAGGGGCCACGAGCAGTACTTC	CASSQAPESRGHEQYF
TRBD2	many	TRBV7-9	TRBJ2-3	TGTGCCAGCAGCTTAGAACGGGAGGGCACAGATACGCAGTATTTT	CASSLEREGTDTQYF
NA	NA	TRBV5-5	TRBJ2-7	TGTGCCAGCACCATCCAGGGGAGCTACGAGCAGTACTTC	CASTIQGSYEQYF
NA	many	TRBV27	TRBJ2-7	TGTGCCAGCAAGTTTATTCCTAGGGGGGACGAGCAGTACTTC	CASKFIPRGDEQYF
NA	few	TRBV18	TRBJ2-5	TGTGCCAGCTCCCCCTTGAGGGTTGAAGAGACCCAGTACTTC	CASSPLRVEETQYF